The next 24 T cell receptor beta chains were all read from a single sample in a study of beta chain features in type 1 diabetes. Of the isolated RNA, all was reverse transcribed, and so the sequenced material was expressed TCRB transcripts. TCRdb's table, derived via immunoSEQ multiplex PCR, lists solely in-frame clones and lacks some. The data contain 400,000 to 600,000 clones, around 28% of them singletons. The specimen was naive CD4+ T cells from blood. The receptors stem from a man aged 18 to 30 in good health.

The chain has TRBV9 and TRBJ1-5; D unresolved. Trimming shortened V by 1 base and J by 5 bases, and 10 bases separated the two germline ends. The CDR3 consists of 14 residues. The germline gives CDR1 SGDLS, CDR2 YYNGEE. CDR3 region: CASSVSPTDQPQHF. The CDR3 region has the DNA TGTGCCAGCAGCGTATCCCCAACCGATCAGCCCCAGCATTTT.

The chain employs TRBV7-9 and TRBJ2-1; D might be TRBD2 (5 bases). CDR3 length: 12 amino acids. CDR1 is SEHNR and CDR2 is FQNEAQ in the germline V gene (reference sequence). The V end lost 5 bases, the J end lost 8 bases, and 10 bases lay between the germline ends. The CDR3 DNA is TGTGCCAGCAGCCCCCCGCGGGATGAGCAGTTCTTC. This translates into CASSPPRDEQFF.

The table lists this clone with a few counts. V and J are TRBV7-9 and TRBJ2-7; D remains unclear. Germline CDR1 SEHNR, CDR2 FQNEAQ (reference sequence). This CDR3 comprises 13 residues. Trimming shortened V by 4 bases and J by 6 bases, and 13 bases separated the two germline ends. In DNA, the CDR3 is TGTGCCAGCAGCTCGAACGTGCGGCGCGAGCAGTACTTC. It translates to CASSSNVRREQYF.

In its sample, this clone was seen a few times. This chain connects TRBV10-3 to TRBJ2-1; perhaps TRBD1 as D (6 bases). V lost 3 bases, J lost 8 bases, and 11 bases lay in between. The CDR3 contains 13 residues. Per the germline V gene, CDR1 is ENHRY and CDR2 is SYGVKD. CDR3 coding DNA: TGTGCCATCAGTGAAAGACAGGTTGATGAGCAGTTCTTC. As protein: CAISERQVDEQFF.

The chain has TRBV7-8 and TRBJ1-4, with TRBD1 as a possible D gene (5 bases). The CDR3 covers 13 residues. V shed 6 bases and J shed 8 bases, with 13 bases lying between them. Germline V gene lookup returns CDR1 SGHVS and CDR2 FQNEAQ. The CDR3 DNA sequence: TGTGCCAGCAGTACCAGGGTGCCGGAAAAACTGTTTTTT. Translated: CASSTRVPEKLFF.

This clone has a handful of counts. This same CDR3 is encoded by further DNA sequences in the sample. The chain employs TRBV28 and TRBJ2-7, with D perhaps TRBD2 (6 bases). The CDR3 totals 12 residues. The V gene's germline CDR1 is MDHEN and CDR2 SYDVKM. Between the trimmed V and J ends, which lost 6 bases and 2 bases, there was a span of 8 bases. CDR3 sequence reads: CASSRGTYEQYF. The CDR3 DNA reads TGTGCCAGCAGCCGGGGGACCTACGAGCAGTACTTC.

J is TRBJ2-6 and V is TRBV7-2; D uncertain. The V end lost 2 bases, the J end lost 0 bases, and 14 bases lay between the germline ends. Germline CDR1 reads SGHTA; CDR2 reads FQGNSA. There are 18 residues in the CDR3. CDR3 DNA sequence: TGTGCCAGCAGCTTAAGGCTCTTGTACACCTCTGGGGCCAACGTCCTGACTTTC. Translating gives CASSLRLLYTSGANVLTF.

The V and J genes are TRBV4-2 and TRBJ2-7; 8 bases fit TRBD1. Germline V gene sequence: CDR1 LGHNA, CDR2 YNFKEQ. CDR3 length equals 12 residues. Trimming at V came to 3 bases and at J to 12 bases, leaving 7 bases not matched to a gene. The CDR3 here is CASSQTGDSWYF. In DNA, the CDR3 is TGTGCCAGCAGCCAGACAGGGGATTCTTGGTACTTC.

J is TRBJ2-3 and V is TRBV9; D unclear. The length of the CDR3 is 16 residues. CDR1 is SGDLS, CDR2 YYNGEE, per germline. The V and J ends lost 0 bases and 0 bases respectively, with 11 bases between them. CDR3 bases: TGTGCCAGCAGCGTAGGAAGCGCCTACAGCACAGATACGCAGTATTTT. Its protein is CASSVGSAYSTDTQYF.

The chain couples TRBV30 to TRBJ1-1; 9 nucleotides line up with TRBD1. The J segment lost 5 bases and the V segment lost 1 base, leaving 14 bases of the junction unmatched. This CDR3 spans 17 amino acids. Germline values: CDR1 GTSNPN, CDR2 SVGIG (reference sequence). CDR3 DNA: TGTGCCTGGAGTGCAAGAGCCGGGACAGGGTTGTCGACTGAAGCTTTCTTT. It translates to CAWSARAGTGLSTEAFF.

This chain uses TRBV7-9 with TRBJ2-2; TRBD1 is a possible D gene (6 bases). Trimming stripped 5 bases from V and 3 bases from J, with 13 bases between. The CDR3 totals 15 residues. Germline CDR1 reads SEHNR; CDR2 reads FQNEAQ (reference sequence). CDR3 amino acids: CASSPHREYTGELFF. In nucleotides, the CDR3 is TGTGCCAGCAGCCCGCACAGGGAATACACCGGGGAGCTGTTTTTT.

The chain carries TRBV5-4 and TRBJ2-1; the D gene is possibly TRBD2 (6 bases). The CDR3 has 15 amino acids. The ends were cut back, 1 base at V and 1 base at J, with 9 bases in the middle. Germline CDR1 reads SGHNT; CDR2 reads YYREEE (reference sequence). For the CDR3, the DNA is TGTGCCAGCAGCTTGCGTAGCGGTTCCTACAATGAGCAGTTCTTC. It yields the protein CASSLRSGSYNEQFF.

This sequence joins TRBV27 and TRBJ2-7; D gene ambiguous. CDR1 is MNHEY, CDR2 SMNVEV, per germline (reference sequence). Trimming removed 2 bases from V and 2 bases from J, with 7 bases in between. The CDR3 length is 13 residues. DNA of the CDR3: TGTGCCAGCAGTTTAAAGGTTGCCTACGAGCAGTACTTC. It is translated as CASSLKVAYEQYF.

In regard to this clone: Other DNA sequences in this specimen translate into the identical CDR3. The chain couples TRBV7-2 to TRBJ2-7; D ambiguous. The CDR3 is 14 amino acids. With 1 base removed from V and 1 base from J, the gap between germline ends came to 8 bases. Germline CDR1 SGHTA, CDR2 FQGNSA. CDR3: CASSLGVGSYEQYF. The CDR3 DNA reads as TGTGCCAGCAGCTTAGGCGTTGGATCCTACGAGCAGTACTTC.

This clone was observed a handful of times. Within the sample, other DNA sequences also encode this same CDR3. The chain recombines TRBV9 with TRBJ1-1; D gene unclear. Germline values: CDR1 SGDLS, CDR2 YYNGEE. With 2 bases removed from V and 1 base from J, the gap between germline ends came to 6 bases. This CDR3 has 13 amino acids. CDR3 sequence reads: CASSVAGNTEAFF. The CDR3 nucleotides read TGTGCCAGCAGCGTGGCCGGGAACACTGAAGCTTTCTTT.

The gene calls are TRBV30 and TRBJ2-5, with 7 bases aligning to TRBD1. This CDR3 has 16 residues. Losses at the gene ends were 3 bases for V and 1 base for J; bases not matched to a gene: 11. Germline CDR1 is GTSNPN and CDR2 is SVGIG (reference sequence). The CDR3 coding sequence is TGTGCCTGGAGCCCAGGACTCCAGGGGGTCCAAGAGACCCAGTACTTC. It specifies CAWSPGLQGVQETQYF. The whole variable domain, filled in from reference TRBV30 and TRBJ2-5, reads SQTIHQWPATLVQPVGSPLSLECTVEGTSNPNLYWYRQAAGRGLQLLFYSVGIGQISSEVPQNLSASRPQDRQFILSSKKLLLSDSGFYLCAWSPGLQGVQETQYFGPGTRLLVL.

This clone has a handful of counts. The CDR3 DNA is TGTGCCAGCAGCTTGGGAGGGCTTCAGCCCCAGCATTTT. Its protein product is CASSLGGLQPQHF. The V call is TRBV7-2, the J call TRBJ1-5, with D uncertain. Trimming removed 3 bases at V and 6 bases at J, with 9 bases between. The CDR3 has 13 amino acids. The V gene's germline CDR1 is SGHTA and CDR2 FQGNSA.

This clone has only a few counts. The chain joins TRBV14 to TRBJ2-7; possible D gene TRBD2, 7 bases. Germline-derived CDR1 and CDR2 are SGHDN and FVKESK. This CDR3 contains 17 residues. Deletions cut 2 bases from V and 1 base from J, with 18 bases between. The DNA for the CDR3 is TGTGCCAGCAGCCAAACCCCGGGGGGCCTTAGGTCCTACGAGCAGTACTTC. Amino acids: CASSQTPGGLRSYEQYF.

The chain links TRBV25-1 to TRBJ2-2; 8 nucleotides line up with TRBD2. V lost 3 bases to trimming and J lost 4 bases; unmatched junction nucleotides: 7. Germline V gene lookup returns CDR1 MGHDK and CDR2 SYGVNS. This CDR3 is 16 amino acids long. The CDR3: CASSDRAGAPTGELFF. CDR3 sequence (DNA): TGTGCCAGCAGTGATAGAGCGGGAGCTCCCACCGGGGAGCTGTTTTTT.

V and J are TRBV5-1 and TRBJ2-7; D is unclear. In germline, CDR1 is SGHRS, CDR2 YFSETQ. The CDR3 runs to 15 residues. V lost 4 bases, J lost 6 bases, and 20 bases lay in between. The CDR3 DNA is TGCGCCAGCAGCGCCGCCGTAGTCCCTGCTGGCGAGCAGTACTTC. It translates to CASSAAVVPAGEQYF.

This clone was observed a handful of times. The J gene is TRBJ1-4, the V gene TRBV6-5; D unclear. The CDR3 sequence is 15 residues long. CDR1 MNHEY and CDR2 SVGAGI come from the germline V gene. Trimming cost V 2 bases and J 6 bases, with 13 bases left between them. CDR3 DNA sequence: TGTGCCAGCAGTTACCGGGCAGGAAGGGATGAAAAACTGTTTTTT. It encodes CASSYRAGRDEKLFF.

This clone was counted a few times. The chain employs TRBV27 and TRBJ2-7, with 9 nucleotides matching TRBD2. This CDR3 is built from 15 residues. Per germline, CDR1 MNHEY and CDR2 SMNVEV (reference sequence). V dropped 0 bases and J dropped 7; count of bases not matched to a gene: 7. The CDR3 region is CASSLSWREGREQYF. The CDR3 bases are TGTGCCAGCAGTTTATCGTGGCGGGAGGGCCGAGAGCAGTACTTC.

Note on this clone: One junction end disagrees with the germline gene, perhaps due to a read error. The gene calls are TRBV7-9 and TRBJ2-1; the D is unclear. Germline CDR1 and CDR2: SEHNR and FQNEAQ (reference sequence). The CDR3 is 14 amino acids. The CDR3: CASSFSLVYTEQFF. Written as DNA, the CDR3 is TGTGCCAGCAGCTTCAGCCTAGTGTACACTGAGCAGTTCTTC.

This clone was detected a few times. The chain is built from TRBV7-8 and TRBJ2-3; TRBD1 agrees at 7 bases. The trim removed 5 bases at V and 5 bases at J, leaving 7 bases unmatched. Germline CDR1 reads SGHVS; CDR2 reads FQNEAQ. The CDR3 is 14 amino acids. CDR3: CASSKGANRDTQYF. CDR3 nucleotide sequence: TGTGCCAGCAGCAAGGGGGCCAATAGAGATACGCAGTATTTT. Complete variable domain (other parts from reference TRBV7-8 and TRBJ2-3): GAGVSQSPRYKVAKRGQDVALRCDPISGHVSLFWYQQALGQGPEFLTYFQNEAQLDKSGLPSDRFFAERPEGSVSTLKIQRTQQEDSAVYLCASSKGANRDTQYFGPGTRLTVL.